The T cell receptor (beta chain) described here comes from a study of T cells after yellow fever vaccination. TCRdb ran MiXCR on the 5' RACE reads and lists one entry per CDR3 protein. Here the sample spans a few hundred thousand distinct CDR3 sequences, around 7% being singletons. Trimming stripped 1 base from V and 2 bases from J, with 12 bases between. The CDR3 runs 15 residues. Germline CDR1 and CDR2: ENHRY and SYGVKD. In its sample, this clonotype was seen a few times. The material sequenced was PBMCs, taken more than 35 days after the first yellow fever vaccination. This chain joins TRBV10-3 and TRBJ2-7; D not resolved. The TCR sequence derives from a man between 18 and 29 years old who received the YFV17D yellow fever vaccine. For the CDR3, the DNA is TGTGCCATCAGTGAGTTAGGGCTCGGTACCTACGAGCAGTACTTC. Its translation is CAISELGLGTYEQYF.